What follows is one TCR beta chain and its context. Its antigen remains undetermined. Base qualities are not recorded, but no much larger clone differs from it by a single base. Libraries were made using the immunoSEQ multiplex PCR assay. TCRdb limited this immuneACCESS table to in-frame rearrangements with V and J called. A share of clones is missing; checked studies link under half to unresolved V genes, and the rest is unexplained. The sample table lists 3,400 or so clones, approximately 79% of them with a count of one. The top ten hold 9.1% of the sample. Repertoires were sampled repeatedly over the course of chemoradiotherapy, so clonal expansion could be followed in the tumor microenvironment. CDR1 and CDR2 were assigned from the germline V gene as MRHNA and SNTAGT. Deletion took 3 bases off V and 4 bases off J, with a span of 9 bases between the germline ends. The CDR3, from cysteine to phenylalanine, totals 14 residues. Kept here is only the CDR3 DNA, which spans 42 bases and is read in frame from base 1.

This sample was taken from a study of chemoradiotherapy in HPV16-positive cancers (dated by TCRdb to 2021 to 2024). Turning to the overall study: Candidate HPV-specific T-cell clones and common TCR motifs were defined through functional T-cell assays on cells from two HPV16-positive patients. Next, the candidate HPV-specific TCRs and motifs were followed in TCR repertoires from over 85 patients with HPV-related cancers. The study asked whether T-cell immunity against the HPV oncoproteins E6 and E7 changes during chemoradiotherapy and whether it affects survival.

Findings and caveats that apply to the study as a whole: In HPV16-positive patients, expansion of HPV-responsive T cells during chemoradiotherapy was associated with improved recurrence-free survival. Expansion of candidate HPV-specific clones and E7-related TCR motifs was observed in the tumor microenvironment during treatment, whereas no such expansion was observed for non-HPV-specific T cells. Only two HPV16-positive patients were used to derive the functional definition of HPV-specific T cells, and the survival association was reported for HPV16-positive patients.

This receptor was identified in a human donor with HPV-associated anogenital cancer. The sample in question was tumor tissue, obtained from a patient who underwent chemoradiotherapy. The V gene is TRBV6-4 and the J gene is TRBJ2-2; D gene: possibly TRBD1, on 5 matching bases. The CDR3 protein is CASSDFQGTGELFF. The bases read TGTGCCAGCAGTGATTTTCAGGGCACCGGGGAGCTGTTTTTT.